One T cell receptor (beta chain) is described in this entry. The germline gives CDR1 LNHDA, CDR2 SQIVND (reference sequence). The CDR3 spans 13 residues. The V gene lost 8 bases and the J gene lost 3 bases, with 13 bases spanning the gap. The sample comes from a study of blood T cell repertoires in COVID-19. The overall study: Researchers got acute and convalescent COVID-19 samples from the United States, Italy and Spain. PBMCs, B-cell-depleted T cells, or T cells were the source of the cDNA or gDNA that made up the material.

In the original workflow: Amplification with reference gene primers provided the estimates of nucleated cell counts. The method was immunoSEQ multiplex PCR; TCRdb's version includes in-frame clones alone and lacks a portion of them. Clonal size and the V and J genes are those of that table, whereas D and trimming came from the DNA. The data show more than 200,000 clones, roughly nine tenths seen once. Input material: peripheral blood. This receptor was identified in a woman between 50 and 59 years old with acute or convalescent COVID-19. This chain connects TRBV19 to TRBJ2-5; possible D gene TRBD2, 6 bases. In nucleotides, the CDR3 is TGTGCCAGTGGGGGGACCGACGAAGAGACCCAGTACTTC. Translated, it gives CASGGTDEETQYF.